The 3 T cell receptor beta chains below were found in one sample sequenced in a study of cytomegalovirus exposure and HLA in healthy donors. The PCR had 60 Vbeta and 13 Jbeta primers. Measured with immunoSEQ multiplex PCR; TCRdb has only the in-frame clones, and not every one. The sample lists hundreds of thousands of clones, just over 70% occurring once. Sequences were obtained from PBMCs. These receptors all come from a female donor in good health and CMV-seronegative.

The genes are TRBV27 and TRBJ2-1, with unresolved D. Germline CDR1 MNHEY, CDR2 SMNVEV (reference sequence). The CDR3 is 14 amino acids. Trimming cost V 5 bases and J 2 bases, with 10 bases left between them. CDR3 amino acids: CASSPGSTYNEQFF. The CDR3 coding sequence is TGTGCCAGCAGTCCCGGTAGCACCTACAATGAGCAGTTCTTC.

V is TRBV4-2 and J is TRBJ2-5; possibly TRBD1 for D (7 bases). The DNA end is a closer match to TRBJ2-7, so the J assignment may be wrong. This CDR3 region has 15 residues. In germline, CDR1 is LGHNA, CDR2 YNFKEQ. The CDR3 region is CASSREGGGAYEQYF. The CDR3 region has the DNA TGTGCCAGCAGCCGCGAAGGGGGCGGGGCCTACGAGCAGTACTTC.

This chain connects TRBV5-1 to TRBJ2-1; 7 bases map to TRBD2. This CDR3 is built from 15 residues. From germline, CDR1 is SGHRS and CDR2 YFSETQ. J gave up 5 bases and V 3 bases, and 8 bases lay outside the gene matches. As DNA, the CDR3 is TGCGCCAGCAGCTCGGAGGGACTATACCACAATGAGCAGTTCTTC. Residues: CASSSEGLYHNEQFF.